The sequence of this T cell receptor (beta chain) was determined in a study of beta chain features in type 1 diabetes. Looking at the study overall: Sorted cells examined across all samples numbered approximately 100 million. Findings and limits, study-wide: Shorter TCRB CDR3s, moderately but significantly so, marked every one of the four CD4+ subsets in Type 1 diabetes patients.

The sample holds a few counts of this clone. Antigen: not known. This same CDR3 is encoded by further DNA sequences in the sample. Sorted CD4+ subsets: naive, central memory, regulatory, stem cell-like memory (CD45RO/CCR7/CD25/CD127/CD95/CD27 panel). Since all of the isolated RNA was reverse transcribed, expressed TCRB transcripts were what got sequenced. Assay: immunoSEQ multiplex PCR; the TCRdb copy retains only in-frame clones and omits some. The data contain 400,000 to 450,000 clones, more than 11% of them seen just once; the ten biggest clones take up approximately 0.035%. The CDR3 is 13 amino acids. The germline V and J ends were trimmed by 3 bases and 2 bases, with 10 bases remaining between them. From germline, CDR1 is GTSNPN and CDR2 SVGIG (reference sequence).

The chain links TRBV30 to TRBJ1-1, with D hard to call. This clonotype originated in a man aged 25 to 40 in good health. Sequencing was carried out using naive CD4+ T cells from blood. The CDR3 region has the DNA TGTGCCTGGAGAGTCTCATATAACACTGAAGCTTTCTTT. It encodes CAWRVSYNTEAFF.